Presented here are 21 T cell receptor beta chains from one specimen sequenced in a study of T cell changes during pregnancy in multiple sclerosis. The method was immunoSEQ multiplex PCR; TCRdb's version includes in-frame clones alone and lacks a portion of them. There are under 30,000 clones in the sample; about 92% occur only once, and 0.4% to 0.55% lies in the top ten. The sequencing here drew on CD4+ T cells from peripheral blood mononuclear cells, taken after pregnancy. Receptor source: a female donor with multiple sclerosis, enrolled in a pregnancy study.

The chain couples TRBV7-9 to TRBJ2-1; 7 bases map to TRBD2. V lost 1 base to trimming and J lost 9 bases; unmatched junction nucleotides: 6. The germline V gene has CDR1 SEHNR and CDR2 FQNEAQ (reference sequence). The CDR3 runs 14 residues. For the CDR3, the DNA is TGTGCCAGCAGCTTAGAGCGGGGCGCGGGTGAGCAGTTCTTC. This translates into CASSLERGAGEQFF.

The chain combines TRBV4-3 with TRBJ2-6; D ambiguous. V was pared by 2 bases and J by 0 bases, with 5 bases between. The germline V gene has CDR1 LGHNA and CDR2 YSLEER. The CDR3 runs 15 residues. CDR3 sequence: CASSQLSSGANVLTF. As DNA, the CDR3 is TGCGCCAGCAGCCAACTAAGCTCTGGGGCCAACGTCCTGACTTTC.

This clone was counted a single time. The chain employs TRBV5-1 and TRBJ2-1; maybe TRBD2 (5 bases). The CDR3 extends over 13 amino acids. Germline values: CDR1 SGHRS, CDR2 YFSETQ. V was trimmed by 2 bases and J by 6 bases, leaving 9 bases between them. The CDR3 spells CASSFLASNEQFF. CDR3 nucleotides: TGCGCCAGCAGCTTTCTAGCTTCCAATGAGCAGTTCTTC.

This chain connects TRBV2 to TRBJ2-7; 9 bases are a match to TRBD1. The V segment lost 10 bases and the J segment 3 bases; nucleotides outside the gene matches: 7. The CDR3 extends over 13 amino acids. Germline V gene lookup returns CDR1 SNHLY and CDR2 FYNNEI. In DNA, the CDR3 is TGTGCCACCAGAACAGGGGGCAACTACGAGCAGTACTTC. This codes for CATRTGGNYEQYF.

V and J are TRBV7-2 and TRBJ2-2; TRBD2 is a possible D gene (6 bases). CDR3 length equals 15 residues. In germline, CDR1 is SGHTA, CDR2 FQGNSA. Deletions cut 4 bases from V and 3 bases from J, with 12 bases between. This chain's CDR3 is CASSSGGRHTGELFF. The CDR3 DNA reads TGTGCCAGCAGCTCAGGAGGGAGGCACACCGGGGAGCTGTTTTTT.

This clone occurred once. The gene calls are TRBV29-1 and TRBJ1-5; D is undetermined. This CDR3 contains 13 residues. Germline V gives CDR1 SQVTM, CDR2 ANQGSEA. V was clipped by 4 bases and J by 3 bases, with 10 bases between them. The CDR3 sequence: CSVGSQDNQPQHF. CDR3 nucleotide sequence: TGCAGCGTTGGGTCCCAGGACAATCAGCCCCAGCATTTT.

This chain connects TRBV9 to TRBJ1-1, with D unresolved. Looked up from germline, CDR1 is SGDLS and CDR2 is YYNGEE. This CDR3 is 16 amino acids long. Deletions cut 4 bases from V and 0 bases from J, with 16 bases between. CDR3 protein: CASSTPRGGLNTEAFF. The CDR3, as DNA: TGTGCCAGCAGCACCCCGAGAGGTGGATTGAACACTGAAGCTTTCTTT.

The CDR3 here is CASSLARDRVNEQFF. CDR3 in DNA: TGTGCCAGCAGCTTAGCCCGGGACAGGGTCAATGAGCAGTTCTTC. The chain recombines TRBV7-2 with TRBJ2-1; 9 bases map to TRBD1. The CDR3 extends over 15 amino acids. V lost 0 bases to trimming and J lost 6 bases; unmatched junction nucleotides: 3. CDR1 is SGHTA and CDR2 is FQGNSA in the germline V gene.

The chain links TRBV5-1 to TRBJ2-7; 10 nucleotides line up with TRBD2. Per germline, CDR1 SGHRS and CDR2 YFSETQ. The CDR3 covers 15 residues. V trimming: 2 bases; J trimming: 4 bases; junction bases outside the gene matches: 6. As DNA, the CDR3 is TGCGCCAGCAGCTTCGGACTAGCGGCCATTTACGAGCAGTACTTC. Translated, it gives CASSFGLAAIYEQYF.

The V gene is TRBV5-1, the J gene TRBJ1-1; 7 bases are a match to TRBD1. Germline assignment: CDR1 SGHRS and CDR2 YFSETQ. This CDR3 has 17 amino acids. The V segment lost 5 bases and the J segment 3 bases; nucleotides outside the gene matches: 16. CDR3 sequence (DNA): TGCGCCAGCAGACTGATTACAAAGACAGGGACTGACACTGAAGCTTTCTTT. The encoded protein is CASRLITKTGTDTEAFF.

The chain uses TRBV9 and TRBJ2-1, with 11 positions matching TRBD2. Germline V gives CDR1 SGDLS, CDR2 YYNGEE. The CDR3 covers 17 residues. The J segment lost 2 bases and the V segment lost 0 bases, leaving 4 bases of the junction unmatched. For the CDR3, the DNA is TGTGCCAGCAGCGTAGCGCCGACTAGCGGGACCTACAATGAGCAGTTCTTC. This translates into CASSVAPTSGTYNEQFF.

This chain's CDR3 is CASSERLAGVLNEQFF. In nucleotides, the CDR3 is TGTGCCAGCAGTGAAAGACTAGCGGGGGTTCTAAATGAGCAGTTCTTC. The V gene is TRBV6-1, the J gene TRBJ2-1; 12 bases agree with TRBD2. Germline V gene lookup returns CDR1 MNHNS and CDR2 SASEGT. J was trimmed by 7 bases and V by 2 bases; bases with no gene match: 6. The length of the CDR3 is 16 residues.

CDR3 nucleotide sequence: TGTGCCAGCAGCAGTCGGGACAGGGTTCTTGGCAGCAATCAGCCCCAGCATTTT. This encodes CASSSRDRVLGSNQPQHF. The V and J genes are TRBV7-9 and TRBJ1-5; 9 positions match TRBD1. The V segment lost 5 bases and the J segment 1 base; nucleotides outside the gene matches: 12. The CDR3 length is 18 residues. CDR1 is SEHNR and CDR2 is FQNEAQ in the germline V gene (reference sequence).

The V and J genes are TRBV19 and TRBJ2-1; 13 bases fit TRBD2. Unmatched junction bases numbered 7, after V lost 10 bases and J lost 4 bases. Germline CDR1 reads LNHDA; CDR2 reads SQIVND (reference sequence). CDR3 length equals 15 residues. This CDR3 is CATKLAGGPYNEQFF. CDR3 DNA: TGTGCCACCAAACTAGCGGGAGGGCCTTACAATGAGCAGTTCTTC.

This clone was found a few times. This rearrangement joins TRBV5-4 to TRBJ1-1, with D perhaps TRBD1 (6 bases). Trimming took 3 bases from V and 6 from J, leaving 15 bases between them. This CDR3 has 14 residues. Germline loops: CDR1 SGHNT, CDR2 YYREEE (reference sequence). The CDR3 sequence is CASSYDRLLAEAFF. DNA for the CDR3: TGTGCCAGCAGCTATGACAGGCTCCTTGCTGAAGCTTTCTTT.

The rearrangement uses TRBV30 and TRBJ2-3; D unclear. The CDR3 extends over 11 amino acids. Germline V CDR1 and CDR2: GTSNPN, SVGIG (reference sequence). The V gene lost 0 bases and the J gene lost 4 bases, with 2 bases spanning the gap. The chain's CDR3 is CAWSVSDTQYF. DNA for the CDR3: TGTGCCTGGAGTGTCTCAGATACGCAGTATTTT. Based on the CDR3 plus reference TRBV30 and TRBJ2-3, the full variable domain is SQTIHQWPATLVQPVGSPLSLECTVEGTSNPNLYWYRQAAGRGLQLLFYSVGIGQISSEVPQNLSASRPQDRQFILSSKKLLLSDSGFYLCAWSVSDTQYFGPGTRLTVL.

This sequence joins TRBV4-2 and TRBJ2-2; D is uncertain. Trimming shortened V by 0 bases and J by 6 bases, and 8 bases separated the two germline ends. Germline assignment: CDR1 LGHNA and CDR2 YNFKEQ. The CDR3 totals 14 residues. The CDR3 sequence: CASSQESIAGELFF. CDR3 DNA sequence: TGTGCCAGCAGCCAAGAATCGATAGCCGGGGAGCTGTTTTTT.

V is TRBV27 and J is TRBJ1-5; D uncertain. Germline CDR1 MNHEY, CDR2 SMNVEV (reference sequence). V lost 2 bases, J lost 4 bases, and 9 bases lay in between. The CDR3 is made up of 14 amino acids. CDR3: CASSLLTNNQPQHF. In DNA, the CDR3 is TGTGCCAGCAGTTTACTGACAAATAATCAGCCCCAGCATTTT.

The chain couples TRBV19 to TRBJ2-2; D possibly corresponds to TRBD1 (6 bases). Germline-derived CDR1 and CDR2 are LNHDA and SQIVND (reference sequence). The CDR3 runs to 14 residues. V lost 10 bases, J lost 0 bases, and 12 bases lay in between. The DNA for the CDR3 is TGTGCCACCCGACAGGTCGCGAACACCGGGGAGCTGTTTTTT. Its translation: CATRQVANTGELFF.

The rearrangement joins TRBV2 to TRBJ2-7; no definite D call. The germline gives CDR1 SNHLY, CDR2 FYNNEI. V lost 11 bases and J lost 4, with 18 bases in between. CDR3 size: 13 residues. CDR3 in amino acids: CASNGPEAYEQYF. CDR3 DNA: TGTGCCTCGAACGGCCCAGAGGCGTACGAGCAGTACTTC.

The CDR3 spells CASSYSGFLNTEAFF. The CDR3 nucleotides are TGTGCCAGCAGTTACTCGGGCTTTCTGAACACTGAAGCTTTCTTT. The chain has TRBV6-5 and TRBJ1-1; no clear D. CDR1 MNHEY and CDR2 SVGAGI come from the germline V gene. CDR3 length equals 15 residues. V lost 0 bases and J 0 bases, leaving 8 bases between the germline ends.